This T cell receptor (beta chain) was recovered during a study of chemoradiotherapy in HPV16-positive cancers. In the case of this clone: No antigen is known for it.

Broader study findings: Candidate HPV-specific clones and E7-related TCR motifs grew in tumor during treatment.

From germline, CDR1 is SGHVS and CDR2 FQNEAQ. This CDR3 is built from 19 residues. The V and J ends lost 1 base and 1 base respectively, with 22 bases between them. Using immunoSEQ multiplex PCR, the repertoire was profiled, and TCRdb retains in-frame clones only, with some absent. The sample consists of some 5,100 clones, about 88% of them appearing once. The clonotype was recovered from a human donor with HPV-associated anogenital cancer. This material consisted of tumor tissue, taken from a patient who underwent chemoradiotherapy. The chain links TRBV7-8 to TRBJ1-2; D not resolved. CDR3 nucleotides: TGTGCCAGCAGCTTAGGGGGAAGTCACGGGAGGTTCCTTAACTATGGCTACACCTTC. This gives the protein CASSLGGSHGRFLNYGYTF.